Following are 18 T cell receptor beta chains from one sample sequenced in a study of shared clonotypes between healthy human individuals. Method: immunoSEQ multiplex PCR; TCRdb's copy keeps in-frame clones and lacks some. The sample has around 600,000 clones, about 98% seen once; the top ten hold approximately 0.3%. CD8 cells regarded as naive lacked CD45RO, were positively chosen for CCR7, and omitted terminally differentiated effector memory CD45RA+ cells. The sample consisted of naive CD8+ T cells sorted from blood. The receptors here all came from a man under 40 in good health.

This chain connects TRBV28 to TRBJ2-5; D is undetermined. The CDR3 is 14 amino acids. V was shortened by 10 bases and J by 4 bases, with 19 bases between the two germline ends. Germline-derived CDR1 and CDR2 are MDHEN and SYDVKM. CDR3 nucleotides: TGTGCCACCCCGCGTGGGTATAGACGAGAGACCCAGTACTTC. This gives the protein CATPRGYRRETQYF.

The chain uses TRBV4-2 and TRBJ1-3; TRBD1 aligns across 7 bases. Trimming at V came to 4 bases and at J to 7 bases, leaving 10 bases not matched to a gene. The CDR3 has 15 residues. Germline V gives CDR1 LGHNA, CDR2 YNFKEQ. The chain's CDR3 is CASSRRETGNNTIYF. Here the CDR3 DNA reads TGTGCCAGCAGCCGGAGGGAGACAGGGAATAACACCATATATTTT.

The gene calls are TRBV29-1 and TRBJ2-5; 7 bases match TRBD2. The V gene end was trimmed by 5 bases and the J gene end by 5 bases; junction bases not matched to a gene: 14. CDR3 length: 15 amino acids. The germline V gene has CDR1 SQVTM and CDR2 ANQGSEA. The CDR3 bases are TGCAGCGTTTTAGTCGGACTAGTAGTCCGGGAGACCCAGTACTTC. Amino acid sequence: CSVLVGLVVRETQYF.

The chain couples TRBV2 to TRBJ2-3, with D tentatively TRBD2 (5 bases). The CDR3 length is 13 residues. Looked up from germline, CDR1 is SNHLY and CDR2 is FYNNEI. Trimming removed 6 bases at V and 6 bases at J, with 13 bases between. CDR3 residues: CASRALGSDTQYF. In DNA form, the CDR3 reads TGTGCCAGCAGAGCACTAGGTTCGGATACGCAGTATTTT.

The chain couples TRBV7-9 to TRBJ2-7; 9 nucleotides align to TRBD2. The CDR3 has 13 amino acids. Looked up from germline, CDR1 is SEHNR and CDR2 is FQNEAQ (reference sequence). Trimming removed 4 bases from V and 6 bases from J; junction bases left unmatched: 4. The CDR3 here is CASSWTSDGEQYF. In DNA form, the CDR3 reads TGTGCCAGCAGCTGGACTAGCGACGGCGAGCAGTACTTC.

V is TRBV5-5 and J is TRBJ2-1, with D maybe TRBD2 (6 bases). The germline V and J ends were trimmed by 0 bases and 0 bases, with 10 bases remaining between them. The CDR3 is 16 residues long. Germline V lookup: CDR1 SGHKS, CDR2 YYEKEE (reference sequence). CDR3 DNA sequence: TGTGCCAGCAGCTTGGTCGGGGGATACTCCTACAATGAGCAGTTCTTC. This gives the protein CASSLVGGYSYNEQFF.

J is TRBJ1-1 and V is TRBV5-1; 8 nucleotides align to TRBD1. The CDR3 covers 15 residues. J was trimmed by 3 bases and V by 6 bases; bases with no gene match: 10. In germline, CDR1 is SGHRS, CDR2 YFSETQ. The chain's CDR3 is CASNYRDRLDTEAFF. CDR3 sequence (DNA): TGCGCCAGCAACTATCGGGACAGGCTAGACACTGAAGCTTTCTTT.

CDR3 sequence reads: CASSLGEVIGNTEAFF. Written as DNA, the CDR3 is TGCGCCAGCAGCTTGGGAGAGGTAATAGGGAACACTGAAGCTTTCTTT. The chain couples TRBV5-1 to TRBJ1-1, with no clear D. V was cut by 0 bases and J by 1 base, with 13 bases left in between. The germline gives CDR1 SGHRS, CDR2 YFSETQ. This CDR3 has 16 amino acids.

The J gene is TRBJ2-7, the V gene TRBV19; TRBD1 agrees at 8 bases. After removal of 3 bases from V and 3 bases from J, the junction contained 7 bases not matched to a gene. CDR1 is LNHDA, CDR2 SQIVND, per germline (reference sequence). CDR3 length equals 15 residues. CDR3 in DNA: TGTGCCAGTAGTATCGACAGGGGAACAATCTACGAGCAGTACTTC. As protein: CASSIDRGTIYEQYF.

The gene calls are TRBV29-1 and TRBJ2-7; no definite D call. The CDR3 consists of 12 residues. Trimming removed 5 bases from V and 0 bases from J, with 8 bases in between. In germline, CDR1 is SQVTM, CDR2 ANQGSEA. The CDR3 coding sequence is TGCAGCGTTCGTGGCAACTCCTACGAGCAGTACTTC. This gives the protein CSVRGNSYEQYF.

V gene TRBV27 combines with J gene TRBJ2-3; D remains unclear. The germline gives CDR1 MNHEY, CDR2 SMNVEV (reference sequence). The germline V and J ends were trimmed by 10 bases and 1 base, with 15 bases remaining between them. The CDR3 spans 14 residues. The CDR3 coding sequence is TGTGCCACCACGTCTCATCGCGGCACAGATACGCAGTATTTT. It translates to CATTSHRGTDTQYF.

The chain couples TRBV27 to TRBJ2-3; D is possibly TRBD2 (5 bases). Trimming pared 5 bases from V and 2 bases from J, leaving 17 bases between. The CDR3 extends over 16 amino acids. The germline CDR1 and CDR2 sequences are MNHEY and SMNVEV (reference sequence). CDR3 sequence: CASSPRGRGPTDTQYF. The CDR3 DNA is TGTGCCAGCAGTCCACGTGGGCGAGGGCCCACAGATACGCAGTATTTT.

The chain links TRBV6-1 to TRBJ1-1; the D gene is possibly TRBD1 (6 bases). The CDR3 extends over 14 amino acids. V dropped 6 bases and J dropped 2 bases, with 13 bases sitting between them. CDR1 MNHNS and CDR2 SASEGT come from the germline V gene. CDR3 amino acids: CASSDVGANTEAFF. The CDR3 nucleotides read TGTGCCAGCAGCGACGTGGGGGCCAACACTGAAGCTTTCTTT.

To note about this clone: This sample includes further DNA sequences coding for the same CDR3. This chain joins TRBV2 and TRBJ2-7, with D hard to call. Germline CDR1 is SNHLY and CDR2 is FYNNEI. Trimming removed 7 bases at V and 5 bases at J, with 6 bases between. The CDR3 covers 10 residues. The CDR3 loop is CASKGNEQYF. The DNA for the CDR3 is TGTGCCAGCAAGGGAAACGAGCAGTACTTC. The whole variable domain, filled in from reference TRBV2 and TRBJ2-7, reads EPEVTQTPSHQVTQMGQEVILRCVPISNHLYFYWYRQILGQKVEFLVSFYNNEISEKSEIFDDQFSVERPDGSNFTLKIRSTKLEDSAMYFCASKGNEQYFGPGTRLTVT.

CDR3 amino acids: CSIDTGLGYEQYF. The CDR3 coding sequence is TGCAGCATAGATACAGGGCTCGGATACGAGCAGTACTTC. The chain links TRBV29-1 to TRBJ2-7; D perhaps matches TRBD1 (6 bases). Germline V gene data show CDR1 as SQVTM and CDR2 as ANQGSEA. This CDR3 is 13 amino acids long. The V end was cut by 8 bases, the J end by 4 bases, with 18 bases between.

The rearrangement links TRBV29-1 to TRBJ2-7, with TRBD2 matching 7 bases. This CDR3 region has 14 residues. J lost 1 base, V lost 4 bases, and 7 bases had no gene match. Looked up from germline, CDR1 is SQVTM and CDR2 is ANQGSEA. Written as DNA, the CDR3 is TGCAGCGTTGCAACGGGGGGACCATCCTACGAGCAGTACTTC. Its translation: CSVATGGPSYEQYF.

This chain uses TRBV29-1 with TRBJ1-2; D perhaps matches TRBD1 (5 bases). Germline lookup yields CDR1 SQVTM and CDR2 ANQGSEA. This CDR3 has 13 residues. Deletions cut 5 bases from V and 1 base from J, with 11 bases between. The CDR3 loop reads CSVPGRSNYGYTF. The CDR3 DNA is TGCAGCGTTCCGGGACGGAGTAACTATGGCTACACCTTC.

This sequence joins TRBV9 and TRBJ1-5; D gene unclear. CDR1 and CDR2 (germline): SGDLS, YYNGEE. V gave up 0 bases and J gave up 6 bases, with 13 bases separating them. The length of the CDR3 is 15 residues. The CDR3 spells CASSVGPYRGQPQHF. The CDR3 DNA sequence: TGTGCCAGCAGCGTAGGGCCCTACCGGGGTCAGCCCCAGCATTTT. Filled out from reference TRBV9 and TRBJ1-5, the complete variable domain reads DSGVTQTPKHLITATGQRVTLRCSPRSGDLSVYWYQQSLDQGLQFLIQYYNGEERAKGNILERFSAQQFPDLHSELNLSSLELGDSALYFCASSVGPYRGQPQHFGDGTRLSIL.